This T cell receptor beta chain was captured in a study of cytomegalovirus exposure and HLA in healthy donors. The wider study: There were nearly 120 million unique TCR beta sequences, drawn from approximately 180 million T cells, in an earlier analysis.

V was pared by 4 bases and J by 2 bases, with 14 bases between. Germline assignment: CDR1 SGDLS and CDR2 YYNGEE. This CDR3 is 15 amino acids long. Vbeta (60) and Jbeta (13) primers were used in the PCR. The assay was immunoSEQ multiplex PCR, and TCRdb's table has in-frame clones only and misses some. The sample carries approximately 170,000 clones, roughly 71% recorded once. The chain uses TRBV9 and TRBJ2-3, with D possibly TRBD1 on 6 matching bases. The receptor's source is a girl aged 10 to 17 in good health and CMV-seronegative. The sequencing input was PBMCs. CDR3: CASSSRDTITDTQYF. For the CDR3, the DNA is TGTGCCAGCAGCTCCCGGGACACCATCACAGATACGCAGTATTTT.